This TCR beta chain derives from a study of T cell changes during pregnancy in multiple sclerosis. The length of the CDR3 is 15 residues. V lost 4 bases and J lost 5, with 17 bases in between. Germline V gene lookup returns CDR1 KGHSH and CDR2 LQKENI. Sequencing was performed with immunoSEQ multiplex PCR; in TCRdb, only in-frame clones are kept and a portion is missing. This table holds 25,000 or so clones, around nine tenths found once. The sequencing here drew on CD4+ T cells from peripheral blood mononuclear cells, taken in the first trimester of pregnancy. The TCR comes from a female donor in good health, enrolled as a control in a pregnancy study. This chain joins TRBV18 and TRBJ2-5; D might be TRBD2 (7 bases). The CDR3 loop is CASSRPSGGGETQYF. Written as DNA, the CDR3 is TGTGCCAGCTCACGTCCTAGCGGAGGGGGGGAGACCCAGTACTTC. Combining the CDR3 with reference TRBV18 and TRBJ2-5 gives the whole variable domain NAGVMQNPRHLVRRRGQEARLRCSPMKGHSHVYWYRQLPEEGLKFMVYLQKENIIDESGMPKERFSAEFPKEGPSILRIQQVVRGDSAAYFCASSRPSGGGETQYFGPGTRLLVL.